This record covers a single T cell receptor (beta chain). Its antigen is not yet known. Within one base of it there is no much larger clone, and no base qualities were kept. This sample was taken from a study of identical twins (dated by TCRdb to the mid-2010s). Regarding the complete study: To test whether fetal clonotypes persist, the study used deep sequencing on TCR alpha and beta repertoires from monozygotic twins, unrelated adults of various ages, and cord blood. To rule out contamination, the twin experiments were replicated at different times with different library preparation protocols. Overall results and qualifications from the work: Abundant cord blood beta clonotypes carried fewer insertions; young adult naive repertoires showed a weaker similar trend, while memory repertoires showed none. Compared with coincidental sharing between unrelated individuals, an excess of low generation-probability sequences was observed among out-of-frame TCR alpha sequences shared between twins. In monozygotic twins, recombination models systematically underestimated out-of-frame TCR alpha sharing, but the models matched the sharing seen between unrelated individuals. Because the same donors could not be followed over many years, the conclusions depended on cross-sectional statistical analysis. Zero-insertion analyses could be partly confounded by invariant T cells such as MAIT and iNKT, although diverse VJ usage argued against such confounding for most clonotypes. The excess sharing between twins in beta out-of-frame sequences was weaker because fewer shared sequences reduced the signal-to-noise ratio.

Every donor in the study was a healthy Caucasian. Three pairs of female monozygotic twins, all aged roughly 18 to 29 years, were included in the twin cohort. CD4+ and CD8+ T cell populations were isolated with positive isolation kits from Invitrogen. Libraries were prepared through 5' RACE. Sequenced on an Illumina HiSeq 2000. A universal primer binding site was added through template switching, and the final cDNA carried a unique molecular identifier so that TCR cDNA molecules could be counted accurately. Specific primers in the conserved constant-segment region were used to synthesize first-strand cDNA for the TCR alpha and beta chains. To control for contamination, each cDNA library was double barcoded with a SMART-Mk sample barcode plus Illumina barcodes. TruSeq adapter sequences and Illumina sample barcodes were added in two successive PCR steps. TCR alpha and beta cDNA libraries were sequenced on the Illumina HiSeq platform with custom primers. In the authors' own workflow: Unique molecular identifiers were extracted from raw reads with MiGEC, and CDR3 positions were determined with MiXCR. For each individual, recombination models were inferred using an EM algorithm with the repgenHMM and IGoR tools. Shared clonotypes were analyzed with the tcR package in R, and sharing was normalized by the product of cloneset sizes. To study raw recombination without the effects of thymic and clonal selection, out-of-frame nonproductive sequences were analyzed. TCRdb passed the public sequencing reads through fastp at Q25 and MiXCR, retaining productive beta sequences. Each CDR3 protein gets just one entry, which takes the most common genes and DNA from the rows behind it. The V and J calls were determined by TCRdb, not by the authors. Across this sample there are 450,000 or so distinct CDR3 sequences, with approximately 24% seen only once. The ten largest clones add up to just under 3% of the sample.

From a lookup of the germline V gene, CDR1 and CDR2 are SQVTM and ANQGSEA. There are 12 amino acids in the CDR3, from cysteine to phenylalanine inclusive. Only the CDR3 part of the read is kept: 36 bases, read in frame from the first base. Here V drops 7 bases and J drops 5 bases, and the junction holds 2 bases not matched to any gene. This sample was also put to use in a study of T cells expressing NK-cell markers. Taken from the second paper: TCR beta-chain repertoires were profiled in sorted CD3+CD56+NKG2C+, CD3+CD56+NKG2C- and CD3+CD56-NKG2C+ T-cell subsets from roughly eight donors. Among the eight sequenced donors, only one was HCMV-seronegative, while the other seven were HCMV-seropositive. To restrict sorting to alphabetaTCR-expressing T cells, an anti-gammadeltaTCR antibody was added in several experiments. In several donors, the dominant CD3+CD56+NKG2C+ clonotypes were found to rank among the top 10 CD8+ clonotypes and to make up 1.0-7.0% of CD8+ T cells. Those dominant clonotypes were again the most abundant among CD3+CD56-NKG2C+ cells in a handful of donors, at about 25-60.1%. Whether the expanded NKG2C-expressing T cell clones were specific for HCMV antigens was left unclear. Randomly selected healthy volunteers, three men and five women, were used as the eight sequenced donors. HCMV-specific IgG was detected in serum with a commercial ELISA kit to determine HCMV serostatus. MIGEC handled demultiplexing of the reads and grouping by UMI, while MiTCR was used to assemble and quantify clonotypes. To exclude erroneous sequences, any TCR cDNA sequence not supported by at least two reads was discarded. The tcR package was used for downstream repertoire analysis, with clonotypes matched between fractions based on CDR3 nucleotide sequence plus V segment. VDJmatch was used to annotate antigen specificity against VDJdb, with one amino acid substitution allowed in CDR3.

This sequence was found in a young woman in good health. Material for sequencing was CD4+ T cells sorted from blood. The V and J segments used are TRBV29-1 and TRBJ2-3; TRBD2 lines up with 11 middle nucleotides. In nucleotides, the sequence is TGCAGCGACGGACTAGCGGGAGATACGCAGTATTTT. The translation is CSDGLAGDTQYF.